The clone carrying this T cell receptor beta chain has a count of ten or more. Its antigen is as yet unknown. The CDR3 totals 16 residues. J lost 3 bases, V lost 5 bases, and 5 bases had no gene match. This sample is drawn from a study of beta chain bispecific antibodies for T cell cancers. Overall study context: Sequenced cells survived coculture with leukemia lines plus bispecific antibodies. Jurkat cells expressed TRBV12-3; HPB-ALL cells expressed TRBV5-5.

Libraries carried unique molecular identifiers used for clonotype counts. TCRdb ran MiXCR on the 5' RACE reads and lists one entry per CDR3 protein. The sample carries 20,000 to 25,000 distinct CDR3 sequences, 2.6% recorded once. Study outcomes and limitations: The leukemia cells, rather than normal T cells, gave most of the targeted TRBV signal.

Either OKT3 anti-CD3 antibody or CD3/CD28 beads expanded T cells from blood mononuclear cells over about three days. 5 x 10^4 or so normal T cells were cocultured with 5 x 10^4 or so target cells and bispecific antibody. The V call is TRBV12-3 or TRBV12-4, the J call TRBJ2-3; TRBD2 matches 13 bases. Sequencing was carried out using healthy donor T cells cultured with leukemia cells. The TCR was taken from a human donor in good health. Some clones in this sample may be carry-over from other donors' samples. CDR3 sequence (DNA): TGTGCCAGCAGTCCAACGGGACTAGCGGGGACAGATACGCAGTATTTT. It specifies CASSPTGLAGTDTQYF.